This TCR beta chain comes out of a study of OX40 agonist ivuxolimab in advanced cancers. Looking at the study overall: Clinicians treated patients with ivuxolimab, an agonistic anti-OX40 (CD134) antibody.

Generated by immunoSEQ multiplex PCR, the TCRdb table keeps only in-frame clones and is missing some. The data show 96,000 or so clones, with roughly four fifths seen just once and approximately 5.5% held by the top ten. Per germline, CDR1 MNHEY and CDR2 SVGAGI. The CDR3 has 14 residues. V lost 5 bases, J lost 0 bases, and 5 bases lay in between. Patients who had autoimmune disease history or got systemic immunosuppression were left out. The J gene is TRBJ2-6, the V gene TRBV6-5; D unclear. The sequences come from CD4+ or CD8+ T cells sorted from blood, collected in a trial of the OX40 agonist ivuxolimab. This clonotype was obtained from an adult with an advanced solid tumor such as melanoma, head and neck, liver or kidney cancer. CDR3 in amino acids: CASSGLSGANVLTF. CDR3 DNA: TGTGCCAGCAGTGGCCTCTCTGGGGCCAACGTCCTGACTTTC.